A single sample is the source of the 14 T cell receptor beta chains below, sequenced in a study of radiotherapy plus CTLA-4 blockade in lung cancer listed by TCRdb under 2018. Library preparation employed the immunoSEQ multiplex PCR assay. What TCRdb holds here is the immuneACCESS table cut down to in-frame rearrangements. Part of the clones is not present; checked against another copy, under half of the missing clones reflect an unresolved V gene, and the others are unexplained. Counted in this sample were tens of thousands of clones; over 65% of them appeared once. Around 4% of the sample rests with the top ten. The sample was peripheral blood, taken from a patient treated with radiotherapy plus ipilimumab. All receptors come from a human donor with non-small cell lung cancer who had a partial response to radiotherapy plus ipilimumab.

The J gene is TRBJ1-5, the V gene TRBV27; D ambiguous. The CDR3 consists of 16 residues. V was clipped by 0 bases and J by 2 bases, with 11 bases between them. CDR1 and CDR2 from the germline V gene are MNHEY and SMNVEV (reference sequence). CDR3 coding DNA: TGTGCCAGCAGTTTATCCCCGGTGGAGGGCAATCAGCCCCAGCATTTT. Amino acid sequence: CASSLSPVEGNQPQHF.

J is TRBJ2-7 and V is TRBV2; D is possibly TRBD1 (6 bases). V lost 3 bases and J lost 0, with 9 bases in between. Germline CDR1 reads SNHLY; CDR2 reads FYNNEI. The CDR3 covers 14 residues. Written as DNA, the CDR3 is TGTGCCAGCAGTGACGGGACATTCTCCTACGAGCAGTACTTC. Its translation: CASSDGTFSYEQYF. Using reference TRBV2 and TRBJ2-7 for the parts outside the CDR3, the full variable domain is EPEVTQTPSHQVTQMGQEVILRCVPISNHLYFYWYRQILGQKVEFLVSFYNNEISEKSEIFDDQFSVERPDGSNFTLKIRSTKLEDSAMYFCASSDGTFSYEQYFGPGTRLTVT.

This chain uses TRBV7-3 with TRBJ2-6, with 7 bases that match TRBD1. V lost 2 bases to trimming and J lost 2 bases; unmatched junction nucleotides: 3. The CDR3 has 16 residues. Germline CDR1 and CDR2: SGHTA and FQGTGA. The CDR3 loop reads CASSLETGTGANVLTF. CDR3 in DNA: TGTGCCAGCAGCTTAGAGACAGGGACTGGGGCCAACGTCCTGACTTTC.

The V and J genes are TRBV7-6 and TRBJ2-2; TRBD2 aligns across 12 bases. The CDR3 consists of 15 residues. Germline V gene data show CDR1 as SGHVS and CDR2 as FNYEAQ. V trimming: 4 bases; J trimming: 5 bases; junction bases outside the gene matches: 2. The CDR3, as DNA: TGTGCCAGCAGCTGGACTAGCGGGGCGACCGGGGAGCTGTTTTTT. Translated, it gives CASSWTSGATGELFF. Based on the CDR3 plus reference TRBV7-6 and TRBJ2-2, the full variable domain is GAGVSQSPRYKVTKRGQDVALRCDPISGHVSLYWYRQALGQGPEFLTYFNYEAQQDKSGLPNDRFSAERPEGSISTLTIQRTEQRDSAMYRCASSWTSGATGELFFGEGSRLTVL.

This chain connects TRBV6-1 to TRBJ1-5; D gene ambiguous. Germline CDR1 reads MNHNS; CDR2 reads SASEGT. Trimming removed 1 base from V and 11 bases from J, with 15 bases in between. The CDR3 is 14 amino acids. The CDR3 reads CASSEVEANWAQHF. The DNA for the CDR3 is TGTGCCAGCAGTGAAGTTGAGGCTAACTGGGCCCAGCATTTT.

The V and J genes are TRBV6-5 and TRBJ1-1; TRBD1 might be the D (6 bases). The length of the CDR3 is 15 residues. Trimming took 6 bases from V and 3 from J, leaving 17 bases between them. Germline V gives CDR1 MNHEY, CDR2 SVGAGI. As DNA, the CDR3 is TGTGCCAGCAGCGCCACAGGGAATAAGGACACTGAAGCTTTCTTT. This sequence encodes CASSATGNKDTEAFF.

This chain joins TRBV7-2 and TRBJ1-1; a weak D match, TRBD1 (6 bases). Germline V gene lookup returns CDR1 SGHTA and CDR2 FQGNSA. The CDR3 is made up of 14 amino acids. V lost 3 bases to trimming and J lost 0 bases, with 8 bases between them. For the CDR3, the DNA is TGTGCCAGCAGCTTGAACAGGGTGAACACTGAAGCTTTCTTT. Protein product: CASSLNRVNTEAFF.

By share, this clone counts as medium-sized. The rearrangement uses TRBV6-1 and TRBJ1-2; D is unclear. Per the germline V gene, CDR1 is MNHNS and CDR2 is SASEGT. This CDR3 region has 14 residues. The V end lost 4 bases, the J end lost 6 bases, and 15 bases lay between the germline ends. CDR3 amino acids: CASSAREGWHGYTF. In DNA, the CDR3 is TGTGCCAGCAGTGCGCGGGAGGGCTGGCATGGCTACACCTTC.

The gene calls are TRBV5-6 and TRBJ2-7, with 8 bases identical to TRBD2. Trimming took 4 bases from V and 4 from J; bases not matched to a gene: 10. This CDR3 is 15 amino acids long. The germline V gene has CDR1 SGHDT and CDR2 YYEEEE. This CDR3 reads CASSREGGQGYEQYF. As DNA, the CDR3 is TGTGCCAGCAGCCGGGAGGGGGGGCAGGGATACGAGCAGTACTTC. The complete variable domain, with remaining parts taken from reference TRBV5-6 and TRBJ2-7, reads DAGVTQSPTHLIKTRGQQVTLRCSPKSGHDTVSWYQQALGQGPQFIFQYYEEEERQRGNFPDRFSGHQFPNYSSELNVNALLLGDSALYLCASSREGGQGYEQYFGPGTRLTVT.

The V gene is TRBV30, the J gene TRBJ2-5, with D perhaps matching TRBD2 (7 bases). Trimming stripped 6 bases from V and 4 bases from J, with 18 bases between. The CDR3 has 14 residues. CDR1 is GTSNPN and CDR2 is SVGIG in the germline V gene (reference sequence). In DNA, the CDR3 is TGTGCCTGCTCTCTAGGGGGGGGCCGAGAGACCCAGTACTTC. This encodes CACSLGGGRETQYF.

This rearrangement joins TRBV11-2 to TRBJ1-2; D uncertain. The CDR3 extends over 12 amino acids. CDR1 and CDR2 (germline): SGHAT, FQNNGV. Trimming stripped 5 bases from V and 7 bases from J, with 11 bases between. The CDR3 reads CASSEASFGYTF. Written as DNA, the CDR3 is TGTGCCAGCAGCGAAGCGTCGTTTGGCTACACCTTC.

The V and J genes are TRBV6-1 and TRBJ1-2; D is possibly TRBD1 (6 bases). V was trimmed by 6 bases and J by 7 bases, leaving 15 bases between them. The CDR3 runs 13 residues. CDR1 is MNHNS, CDR2 SASEGT, per germline. The CDR3 coding sequence is TGTGCCAGCAGGACAGACAGGCCAGGTGGCTACACCTTC. It yields the protein CASRTDRPGGYTF.

This clone was observed once. CDR3 in amino acids: CASSPKQGALGYTF. The CDR3 DNA reads TGTGCCAGCTCACCTAAACAGGGGGCGCTTGGCTACACCTTC. The gene calls are TRBV18 and TRBJ1-2, with 9 bases fitting TRBD1. V lost 3 bases to trimming and J lost 7 bases; unmatched junction nucleotides: 6. The CDR3 totals 14 residues. Germline loops: CDR1 KGHSH, CDR2 LQKENI.

Written as DNA, the CDR3 is TGTGCCAGACCGATACCGGGGGAGCAGTACTTC. This sequence encodes CARPIPGEQYF. V and J are TRBV6-4 and TRBJ2-7; possible D gene TRBD2, 5 bases. CDR3 length equals 11 residues. V lost 9 bases, J lost 7 bases, and 13 bases lay in between. Germline CDR1 is MRHNA and CDR2 is SNTAGT.